This T cell receptor beta chain was sequenced for a study of T cell changes during pregnancy in multiple sclerosis. Sequencing was performed with immunoSEQ multiplex PCR; in TCRdb, only in-frame clones are kept and a portion is missing. The repertoire holds 40,000 to 65,000 clones, with approximately 92% as singletons. This clone was counted between two and nine times. CDR3 size: 13 residues. Germline-derived CDR1 and CDR2 are MNHNS and SASEGT. V lost 10 bases and J 3 bases, leaving 15 bases between the germline ends. This sequence originates from a female donor with multiple sclerosis, enrolled in a pregnancy study. The specimen comprised CD4+ T cells from peripheral blood mononuclear cells, sampled in the third trimester of pregnancy. V usage is TRBV6-1 and J usage is TRBJ1-1, with D perhaps TRBD1 (5 bases). CDR3 protein: CANSRAVDTEAFF. CDR3 nucleotides: TGTGCCAACTCCAGGGCTGTGGACACTGAAGCTTTCTTT.